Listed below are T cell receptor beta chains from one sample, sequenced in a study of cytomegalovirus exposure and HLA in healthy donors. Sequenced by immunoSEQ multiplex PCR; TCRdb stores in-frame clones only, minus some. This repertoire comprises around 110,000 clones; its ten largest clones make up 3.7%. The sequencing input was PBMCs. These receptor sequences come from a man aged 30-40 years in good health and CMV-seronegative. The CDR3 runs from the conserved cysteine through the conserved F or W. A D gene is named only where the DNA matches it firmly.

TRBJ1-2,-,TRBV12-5,CASGLEEWTGDWDGYTF,TGTGCTAGTGGTTTGGAGGAATGGACGGGGGATTGGGATGGCTACACCTTC
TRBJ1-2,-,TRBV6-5,CASSYSYTGLGYTF,TGTGCCAGCAGTTACTCGTACACAGGGCTTGGCTACACCTTC
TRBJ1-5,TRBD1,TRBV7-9,CASSLDRGPQPQHF,TGTGCCAGCAGCTTGGACAGGGGCCCTCAGCCCCAGCATTTT
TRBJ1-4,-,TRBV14,CASSLNPRGEKLFF,TGTGCCAGCAGCCTTAACCCTCGGGGGGAAAAACTGTTTTTT
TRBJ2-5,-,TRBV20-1,CSARETPQYF,TGCAGTGCTAGAGAGACACCACAGTACTTC
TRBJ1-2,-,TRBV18,CASSPPLEDYGYTF,TGTGCCAGCTCACCACCGCTAGAAGACTATGGCTACACCTTC
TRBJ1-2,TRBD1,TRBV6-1,CASGKGGWGYTF,TGTGCCAGCGGGAAAGGGGGCTGGGGCTACACCTTC
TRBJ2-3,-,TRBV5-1,CASSLWGVSADTQYF,TGCGCCAGCAGCTTGTGGGGGGTAAGCGCAGATACGCAGTATTTT
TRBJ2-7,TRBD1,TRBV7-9,CASSPDRASYEQYF,TGTGCCAGCAGCCCGGACAGGGCCTCCTACGAGCAGTACTTC
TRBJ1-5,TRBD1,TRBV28,CASSLVTGSQPQHF,TGTGCCAGCAGTTTGGTGACAGGGTCTCAGCCCCAGCATTTT
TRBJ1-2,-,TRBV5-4,CASSLDYRGDYTF,TGTGCCAGCAGCTTGGACTACCGGGGAGACTACACCTTC
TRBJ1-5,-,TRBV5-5,CASSPPTGPQHF,TGTGCCAGCAGCCCGCCGACAGGGCCCCAGCATTTT
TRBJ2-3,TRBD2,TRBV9,CASSVVLAGYTDTQYF,TGTGCCAGCAGCGTAGTCCTAGCGGGTTATACAGATACGCAGTATTTT
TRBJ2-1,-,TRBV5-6,CASSRTYDNEQFF,TGTGCCAGCAGCCGGACTTACGACAATGAGCAGTTCTTC
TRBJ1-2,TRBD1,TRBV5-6,CASSLDWTGSYGYTF,TGTGCCAGCAGCTTGGACTGGACAGGGTCCTATGGCTACACCTTC
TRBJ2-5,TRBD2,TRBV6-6,CASSWTSPETQYF,TGTGCCAGCAGCTGGACTAGTCCAGAGACCCAGTACTTC
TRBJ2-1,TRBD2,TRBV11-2,CASSFNGGAYNEQFF,TGTGCCAGCAGCTTCAACGGGGGGGCCTACAATGAGCAGTTCTTC
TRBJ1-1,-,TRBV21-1,CASSKEGDMNTEAFF,TGTGCCAGCAGCAAAGAGGGGGACATGAACACTGAAGCTTTCTTT
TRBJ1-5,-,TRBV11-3,CASSLDRGVGPQHF,TGTGCCAGCAGCTTAGATCGCGGGGTCGGGCCCCAGCATTTT
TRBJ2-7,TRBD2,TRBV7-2,CASTPLAGVSEQYF,TGTGCCAGCACCCCGCTAGCGGGGGTCTCCGAGCAGTACTTC
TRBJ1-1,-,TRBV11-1,CASSILPRDGRRDTEAFF,TGTGCCAGCAGCATCCTCCCCCGGGACGGAAGGAGGGACACTGAAGCTTTCTTT
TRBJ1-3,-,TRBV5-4,CASSSFVGNTIYF,TGTGCCAGCAGCTCCTTCGTGGGAAACACCATATATTTT
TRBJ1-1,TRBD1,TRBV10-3,CAIRAGTGGTEAFF,TGTGCCATCAGGGCCGGGACAGGGGGTACTGAAGCTTTCTTT
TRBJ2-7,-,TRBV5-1,CASSLAQGAFYEQYF,TGCGCCAGCAGCTTGGCCCAGGGCGCCTTCTACGAGCAGTACTTC
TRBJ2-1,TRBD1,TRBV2,CASSPSTGSSNEQFF,TGTGCCAGCAGCCCTTCGACAGGGTCGAGCAATGAGCAGTTCTTC
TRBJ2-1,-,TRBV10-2,CASSLGRPYNEQFF,TGCGCCAGCTCCCTCGGGAGACCCTACAATGAGCAGTTCTTC
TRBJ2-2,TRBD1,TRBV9,CASSGSTGGTGELFF,TGTGCCAGCAGTGGGTCGACAGGGGGCACCGGGGAGCTGTTTTTT
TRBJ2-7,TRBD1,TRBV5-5,CASRRTGDEQYF,TGTGCCAGCAGGCGGACAGGGGACGAGCAGTACTTC
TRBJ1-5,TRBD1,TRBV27,CASRGTGGGSNQPQHF,TGTGCCAGCAGGGGGACAGGGGGCGGGAGCAATCAGCCCCAGCATTTT
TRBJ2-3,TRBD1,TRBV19,CASTFEGKGAADTQYF,TGTGCCAGTACCTTTGAGGGGAAGGGGGCCGCAGATACGCAGTATTTT
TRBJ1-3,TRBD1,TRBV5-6,CASSTGTGFAGNTIYF,TGTGCCAGCAGCACCGGGACAGGGTTCGCTGGAAACACCATATATTTT
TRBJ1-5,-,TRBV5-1,CASSYGGQGGQPQHF,TGCGCCAGCAGCTATGGCGGCCAGGGTGGTCAGCCCCAGCATTTT
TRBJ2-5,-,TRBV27,CASSFSGTRETQYF,TGTGCCAGCAGTTTCTCCGGGACAAGGGAGACCCAGTACTTC
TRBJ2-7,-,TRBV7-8,CASSLLAFSYEQYF,TGTGCCAGCAGCTTATTAGCTTTTTCCTACGAGCAGTACTTC
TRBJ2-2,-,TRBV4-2,CASSQLADSNTGELFF,TGTGCCAGCAGCCAGTTAGCGGATTCTAACACCGGGGAGCTGTTTTTT
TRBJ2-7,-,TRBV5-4,CASSLAPGAYEQYF,TGTGCCAGCAGCTTGGCCCCAGGGGCCTACGAGCAGTACTTC
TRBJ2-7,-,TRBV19,CASKGAIGTYEQYF,TGTGCCAGTAAAGGGGCCATTGGGACCTACGAGCAGTACTTC
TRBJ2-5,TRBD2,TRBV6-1,CASSEALRSSGGRKETQYF,TGTGCCAGCAGTGAAGCGCTTCGGTCGAGCGGGGGCCGTAAAGAGACCCAGTACTTC
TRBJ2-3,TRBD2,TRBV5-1,CASSSSGGATDTQYF,TGCGCCAGCAGCTCTAGCGGGGGGGCCACAGATACGCAGTATTTT
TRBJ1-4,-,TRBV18,CASSSPSDEKLFF,TGTGCCAGCTCATCGCCTTCGGATGAAAAACTGTTTTTT
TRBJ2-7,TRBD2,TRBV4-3,CASSQELAGALYEQYF,TGCGCCAGCAGCCAAGAACTAGCGGGGGCTTTATACGAGCAGTACTTC
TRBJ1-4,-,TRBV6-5,CASSFQGTNEKLFF,TGTGCCAGCAGTTTCCAGGGGACTAATGAAAAACTGTTTTTT
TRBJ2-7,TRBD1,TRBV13,CASSLGPGQAYEQYF,TGTGCCAGCAGCTTAGGGCCGGGACAGGCTTACGAGCAGTACTTC
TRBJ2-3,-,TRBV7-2,CASSRGQSTDTQYF,TGTGCCAGCAGCCGAGGACAGTCAACAGATACGCAGTATTTT
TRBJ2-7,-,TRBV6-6,CASSYGEGGYEQYF,TGTGCCAGCAGTTACGGGGAGGGGGGATACGAGCAGTACTTC
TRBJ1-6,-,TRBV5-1,CASSLTGGDSPLHF,TGCGCCAGCAGCTTGACGGGGGGTGATTCACCCCTCCACTTT
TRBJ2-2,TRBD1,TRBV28,CASSPQQGARNTGELFF,TGTGCCAGCAGTCCTCAACAGGGGGCAAGGAACACCGGGGAGCTGTTTTTT
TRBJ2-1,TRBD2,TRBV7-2,CASGSGGQRTDEQFF,TGTGCCAGCGGTAGCGGGGGCCAACGGACAGATGAGCAGTTCTTC
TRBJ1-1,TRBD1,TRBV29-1,CSVTTGTVNTEAFF,TGCAGCGTAACAACCGGGACAGTGAACACTGAAGCTTTCTTT
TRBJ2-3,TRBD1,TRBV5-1,CASSLNRGDRDTQYF,TGCGCCAGCAGCTTGAACAGGGGGGATCGCGATACGCAGTATTTT
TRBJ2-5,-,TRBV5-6,CASSLYREQYF,TGTGCCAGCAGCTTGTACAGGGAGCAGTACTTC
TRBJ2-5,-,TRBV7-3,CASSLIRGLGETQYF,TGTGCCAGCAGCTTAATTAGAGGGCTCGGAGAGACCCAGTACTTC
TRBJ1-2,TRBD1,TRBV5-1,CASSSSGTGSLGGYTF,TGCGCCAGCAGCTCCTCCGGGACAGGGAGTTTGGGCGGCTACACCTTC
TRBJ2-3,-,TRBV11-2,CASSLRGMDTDTQYF,TGTGCCAGCAGCTTAAGGGGAATGGACACAGATACGCAGTATTTT
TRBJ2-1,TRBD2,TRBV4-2,CASSQEVAGGLREQFF,TGTGCCAGCAGCCAAGAGGTAGCGGGGGGCCTCAGGGAGCAGTTCTTC
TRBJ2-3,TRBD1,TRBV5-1,CASSLQGRGDTQYF,TGCGCCAGCAGCTTACAGGGGAGAGGAGATACGCAGTATTTT